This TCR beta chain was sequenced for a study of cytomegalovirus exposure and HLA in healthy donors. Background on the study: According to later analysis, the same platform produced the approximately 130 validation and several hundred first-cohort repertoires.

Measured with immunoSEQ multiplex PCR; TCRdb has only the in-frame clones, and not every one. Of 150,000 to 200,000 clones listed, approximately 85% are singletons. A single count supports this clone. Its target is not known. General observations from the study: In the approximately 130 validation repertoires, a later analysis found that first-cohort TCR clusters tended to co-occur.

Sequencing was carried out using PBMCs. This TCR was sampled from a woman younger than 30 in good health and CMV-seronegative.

The CDR3: CASSDSPGTEAFF. Here the CDR3 DNA reads TGTGCCAGCAGTGACTCTCCAGGTACTGAAGCTTTCTTT. The rearrangement joins TRBV2 to TRBJ1-1; D gene ambiguous. Deletions cut 3 bases from V and 5 bases from J, with 10 bases between. The CDR3 sequence is 13 residues long. Per the germline V gene, CDR1 is SNHLY and CDR2 is FYNNEI.